This T cell receptor beta chain was captured by sequencing in a study of PD-1 blockade in classical Hodgkin lymphoma. About the research overall: Nivolumab was administered to patients intravenously at 3 mg/kg every 2 weeks. Study-wide points: Diversity in CD4+ TCRs, unlike that measured in CD8+ TCRs, had risen significantly by C4D1.

As to this clone: Antigen unknown.

Assay: immunoSEQ multiplex PCR; the TCRdb copy retains only in-frame clones and omits some. The table has some 100,000 clones, roughly 92% seen once. The CDR3 spans 13 residues. The germline gives CDR1 SQVTM, CDR2 ANQGSEA. Trimming took 3 bases from V and 6 from J, leaving 14 bases between them. With no exception, relapse followed autologous stem cell transplantation in all patients, and brentuximab vedotin exposure varied. This receptor was obtained from a human donor with classical Hodgkin lymphoma. This specimen consisted of peripheral blood mononuclear cells (PBMCs), obtained at baseline. The chain employs TRBV29-1 and TRBJ1-2; weak D call: TRBD1 (5 bases). In nucleotides, the CDR3 is TGCAGCGTTGAGGGGGGTGGGGTGGATGGCTACACCTTC. It yields the protein CSVEGGGVDGYTF.